The 23 T cell receptor beta chains presented below share a single source sample, sequenced in a study of T-cell reconstitution after alpha-beta-depleted transplantation in children. Unique molecular identifiers featured in how the TCRbeta library was prepared. TCRdb re-called the PCR reads with MiXCR, one entry per CDR3 protein. The table shows 70,000 to 95,000 distinct CDR3 sequences, with around 18% occurring only once. This sample comprised PBMCs, mostly from graft donor cells, obtained 360 days after TCRalphabeta/CD19-depleted stem cell transplant. These receptors originate from a male patient aged 2-9 years who had a stem cell transplant for acute lymphoblastic leukemia, so the T cells may come from the graft donor.

The sample holds a few counts of this clonotype. The V gene is TRBV29-1, the J gene TRBJ2-5, with 8 bases lining up with TRBD1. J gave up 7 bases and V 4 bases, and 8 bases lay outside the gene matches. The CDR3 runs 13 residues. Germline V lookup: CDR1 SQVTM, CDR2 ANQGSEA. The CDR3 DNA reads TGCAGCGTTGCGCAGGGGGCGGGTGTGACCCAGTACTTC. This codes for CSVAQGAGVTQYF.

CDR3 sequence reads: CATSEHYGNIQYF. The DNA of the CDR3 is TGTGCCACCAGTGAACATTATGGGAACATTCAGTACTTC. V and J are TRBV24-1 and TRBJ2-4, with D unresolved. CDR1 is KGHDR and CDR2 is SFDVKD in the germline V gene. There are 13 residues in the CDR3. Trimming removed 4 bases from V and 7 bases from J, with 10 bases in between.

This chain uses TRBV11-3 with TRBJ2-1, with 12 bases lining up with TRBD2. Trimming took 5 bases from V and 8 from J; bases not matched to a gene: 7. The germline V gene encodes CDR1 SGHNT and CDR2 YENEEA. CDR3 size: 15 residues. The CDR3 DNA is TGTGCCAGCAGCGCAAGACTAGCGGGAGCGGATGAGCAGTTCTTC. This codes for CASSARLAGADEQFF.

This clonotype was observed many times. The rearrangement links TRBV5-6 to TRBJ2-1; 7 nucleotides align to TRBD2. The CDR3 has 15 residues. Germline CDR1 is SGHDT and CDR2 is YYEEEE. V was clipped by 2 bases and J by 6 bases; unmatched bases: 8. The DNA of the CDR3 is TGTGCCAGCAGCTTCTGGGGGGGTGCCTCCAATGAGCAGTTCTTC. Encoded protein: CASSFWGGASNEQFF.

This clonotype was observed many times. V and J are TRBV12-3 or TRBV12-4 and TRBJ2-1; 8 bases line up with TRBD2. With 6 bases clipped from V and 8 bases from J, the junction kept 9 bases outside the gene matches. This CDR3 has 14 residues. CDR3 nucleotide sequence: TGTGCCAGCAGGAGTTACGGGAGGGATGATGAGCAGTTCTTC. Translating it yields CASRSYGRDDEQFF.

The V call is TRBV12-3 or TRBV12-4, the J call TRBJ1-1, with 8 bases lining up with TRBD1. The CDR3 is 18 residues long. The junction had 24 bases not matched to a gene; V was cut back by 9 bases and J by 6 bases. As DNA, the CDR3 is TGTGCCAGTACAAGACGACAGGGGTATGGGGTGTCTGCGCCTGAAGCTTTCTTT. The encoded protein is CASTRRQGYGVSAPEAFF.

The gene calls are TRBV3-1 and TRBJ2-7; 8 nucleotides line up with TRBD2. CDR1 and CDR2 from the germline V gene are LGHDT and YNNKEL (reference sequence). This CDR3 is 15 amino acids long. Trimming cost V 0 bases and J 9 bases; bases outside gene matches: 10. DNA of the CDR3: TGTGCCAGCAGCCAAGATACAGCGGGAGCAAATGGGCAGTACTTC. Amino acids: CASSQDTAGANGQYF.

This clonotype was seen ten or more times. This rearrangement joins TRBV5-1 to TRBJ2-3, with D perhaps TRBD1 (6 bases). Germline lookup yields CDR1 SGHRS and CDR2 YFSETQ. V was pared by 3 bases and J by 2 bases, with 13 bases between. The CDR3 totals 15 residues. Here the CDR3 reads CASSWGEGHTDTQYF. The CDR3 DNA reads as TGCGCCAGCAGCTGGGGCGAGGGACACACAGATACGCAGTATTTT.

In its sample, this clonotype was seen a few times. V gene TRBV28 combines with J gene TRBJ2-7, with D unclear. Looked up from germline, CDR1 is MDHEN and CDR2 is SYDVKM. The V end was cut by 6 bases, the J end by 1 base, with 13 bases between. This CDR3 is 14 amino acids long. The CDR3 bases are TGTGCCAGCAGACCCACCTTGAGGTCCTACGAGCAGTACTTC. It encodes CASRPTLRSYEQYF.

This clonotype appeared many times. This chain connects TRBV10-1 to TRBJ2-1; D tentatively fits TRBD1 or TRBD2 (5 bases each). Germline V gene data show CDR1 as WNHNN and CDR2 as SYGVQD (reference sequence). This CDR3 is 16 amino acids long. Trimming removed 5 bases from V and 3 bases from J, with 17 bases in between. CDR3 loop: CASSPGKGPLYNEQFF. CDR3 bases: TGCGCCAGCAGTCCCGGGAAGGGACCTCTCTACAATGAGCAGTTCTTC.

This clonotype was picked up a small number of times. The CDR3 DNA reads as TGTGCCAGCAGCTTGCGATCCCTCTATGGCTACACCTTC. Translating gives CASSLRSLYGYTF. The chain uses TRBV7-9 and TRBJ1-2, with D unclear. The CDR3 is 13 residues long. Trimming shortened V by 3 bases and J by 4 bases, and 9 bases separated the two germline ends. Per the germline V gene, CDR1 is SEHNR and CDR2 is FQNEAQ (reference sequence).

Many counts were recorded for this clonotype. The V call is TRBV7-8, the J call TRBJ1-1; the D is unclear. V lost 5 bases and J lost 0, with 10 bases in between. Germline lookup yields CDR1 SGHVS and CDR2 FQNEAQ. The CDR3 is 14 residues long. The CDR3 DNA sequence: TGTGCCAGCAGCATCAGGAACATGAACACTGAAGCTTTCTTT. Amino acid sequence: CASSIRNMNTEAFF. The full variable domain, completed using reference TRBV7-8 and TRBJ1-1, is GAGVSQSPRYKVAKRGQDVALRCDPISGHVSLFWYQQALGQGPEFLTYFQNEAQLDKSGLPSDRFFAERPEGSVSTLKIQRTQQEDSAVYLCASSIRNMNTEAFFGQGTRLTVV.

V is TRBV12-3 or TRBV12-4 and J is TRBJ2-7; 7 bases line up with TRBD1. The CDR3 has 14 residues. Trimming cost V 3 bases and J 2 bases; bases outside gene matches: 4. CDR3 residues: CASSLRGQTYEQYF. The CDR3, as DNA: TGTGCCAGCAGTTTGAGGGGGCAAACCTACGAGCAGTACTTC.

The rearrangement links TRBV29-1 to TRBJ2-4, with D perhaps TRBD1 or TRBD2 (5 bases each). The V gene lost 0 bases and the J gene lost 0 bases, with 12 bases spanning the gap. The CDR3 is made up of 16 amino acids. Germline V gene sequence: CDR1 SQVTM, CDR2 ANQGSEA. In DNA form, the CDR3 reads TGCAGCGTTGAAGATGGGGGTCGGGGAGCCAAAAACATTCAGTACTTC. The encoded protein is CSVEDGGRGAKNIQYF.

At least ten counts were recorded for this clonotype. This chain connects TRBV20-1 to TRBJ1-1; a possible D gene is TRBD1 (6 bases). Trimming took off 1 base at V and 0 bases at J, with 12 bases between the two ends. This CDR3 spans 15 amino acids. Germline loops: CDR1 DFQATT, CDR2 SNEGSKA (reference sequence). The CDR3 DNA follows: TGCAGTGCTAGAGCTGCAGGGGCGGTGAACACTGAAGCTTTCTTT. This translates into CSARAAGAVNTEAFF.

The table lists this clonotype with a count of one. V and J are TRBV27 and TRBJ2-7; 11 bases align to TRBD2. V gave up 6 bases and J gave up 9 bases; unmatched junction bases: 7. The length of the CDR3 is 13 residues. Germline CDR1 reads MNHEY; CDR2 reads SMNVEV (reference sequence). The CDR3 nucleotides read TGTGCCAGCAGGAACCTTAGCGGGAGGGGGCAGTACTTC. Its protein product is CASRNLSGRGQYF.

This chain links TRBV7-9 with TRBJ1-2; 7 bases are shared with TRBD1. The CDR3 is made up of 13 amino acids. J lost 6 bases, V lost 4 bases, and 5 bases had no gene match. Germline-derived CDR1 and CDR2 are SEHNR and FQNEAQ (reference sequence). The CDR3 DNA sequence: TGTGCCAGCAGCTCCAGCGGGACAGATGGCTACACCTTC. Its translation: CASSSSGTDGYTF.

This clonotype occurred a few times. The genes are TRBV20-1 and TRBJ2-7; D gene unclear. The CDR3 runs to 13 residues. V lost 5 bases to trimming and J lost 3 bases, with 14 bases between them. Germline V CDR1 and CDR2: DFQATT, SNEGSKA (reference sequence). CDR3 protein: CSASRGGVYEQYF. CDR3 DNA: TGCAGTGCTTCGCGCGGTGGGGTCTACGAGCAGTACTTC.

This chain joins TRBV5-5 and TRBJ2-7; D not certain. This CDR3 comprises 14 residues. The germline V and J ends were trimmed by 0 bases and 3 bases, with 10 bases remaining between them. CDR1 SGHKS and CDR2 YYEKEE come from the germline V gene (reference sequence). The CDR3 nucleotides read TGTGCCAGCAGCTTGGGGCTGTGGGGCTACGAGCAGTACTTC. Translation: CASSLGLWGYEQYF.

This clonotype turned up a few times. This chain links TRBV12-3 or TRBV12-4 with TRBJ1-1, with 7 bases that match TRBD1. This CDR3 is 14 amino acids long. With V trimmed by 7 bases and J by 7 bases, 12 bases remained unmatched. The chain's CDR3 is CASTRWTGRDEAFF. The CDR3 bases are TGTGCCAGCACCCGATGGACAGGACGAGATGAAGCTTTCTTT.

This clonotype came up a few times. This chain joins TRBV2 and TRBJ2-1; 13 bases align to TRBD2. The CDR3 extends over 17 amino acids. Germline lookup yields CDR1 SNHLY and CDR2 FYNNEI. The V and J ends lost 8 bases and 3 bases, in that order; junction bases with no gene match: 10. The CDR3 DNA sequence: TGTGCCAGCGGGACTAGCGGGAAAAAGGGCTTCTACAATGAGCAGTTCTTC. Translating it yields CASGTSGKKGFYNEQFF. Using reference TRBV2 and TRBJ2-1 for the parts outside the CDR3, the full variable domain is EPEVTQTPSHQVTQMGQEVILRCVPISNHLYFYWYRQILGQKVEFLVSFYNNEISEKSEIFDDQFSVERPDGSNFTLKIRSTKLEDSAMYFCASGTSGKKGFYNEQFFGPGTRLTVL.

The gene calls are TRBV20-1 and TRBJ2-7; TRBD2 matches at 7 bases. CDR3 length: 14 residues. The V gene end was trimmed by 0 bases and the J gene end by 5 bases; junction bases not matched to a gene: 7. Germline V gives CDR1 DFQATT, CDR2 SNEGSKA (reference sequence). This chain's CDR3 is CSARDEGRGNEQYF. CDR3 nucleotide sequence: TGCAGTGCTAGAGATGAGGGGAGGGGAAACGAGCAGTACTTC.

This clonotype occurred a few times. The rearrangement uses TRBV5-1 and TRBJ2-1; 8 bases fit TRBD2. The CDR3 loop spans 17 amino acids. The germline CDR1 and CDR2 sequences are SGHRS and YFSETQ. V shed 1 base, J shed 1 base, and the junction held 7 bases outside the gene matches. The CDR3, as DNA: TGCGCCAGCAGCTTGATGGCCCGACTAGCGTCCTACAATGAGCAGTTCTTC. As protein: CASSLMARLASYNEQFF. The whole variable domain, remainder taken from reference TRBV5-1 and TRBJ2-1, is KAGVTQTPRYLIKTRGQQVTLSCSPISGHRSVSWYQQTPGQGLQFLFEYFSETQRNKGNFPGRFSGRQFSNSRSEMNVSTLELGDSALYLCASSLMARLASYNEQFFGPGTRLTVL.